This T cell receptor beta chain was sequenced in a study of blood T cells in healthy people across ages. The table lists this clonotype with a count of one. A second 7 to 11 cycle PCR used barcoded and J-beta primers. TCRdb re-called the 5' RACE reads through MiXCR, storing one row per CDR3 protein. The table lists 1.5 million to 2 million distinct CDR3 sequences, about 30% of them singletons. V trimming: 6 bases; J trimming: 7 bases; junction bases outside the gene matches: 6. This CDR3 has 13 amino acids. From germline, CDR1 is DFQATT and CDR2 SNEGSKA (reference sequence). Sequences were obtained from blood. The clonotype was recovered from a woman aged 25-40 years in good health. The chain combines TRBV20-1 with TRBJ1-4; TRBD1 agrees at 9 bases. The CDR3 sequence is CSAEDRGSEKLFF. For the CDR3, the DNA is TGCAGTGCAGAGGACAGGGGTAGTGAAAAACTGTTTTTT.